The rows below give T cell receptor beta chains drawn from one sample of a study of blood T cell repertoires in COVID-19. Sequenced by immunoSEQ multiplex PCR; TCRdb stores in-frame clones only, minus some. Of roughly 150,000 clones listed, 80% to 90% are singletons. Material for sequencing was peripheral blood. Every receptor here comes from a man older than 75 with acute or convalescent COVID-19. Each CDR3 is given with its conserved first and last residue. Fields, in order: CDR3 DNA, CDR3 protein, V gene, D gene, clone size, J gene. A D gene is named only where the DNA matches it firmly. Size values are once, few and many counts, or a class for expanded clones, and some rows have none.

DNA: TGCGCCAGCAGTCGGGACAGGGAAGGGGAGCAGTACTTC; CDR3: CASSRDREGEQYF; V: TRBV5-1; D: TRBD1; size: NA; J: TRBJ2-7
DNA: TGTGCCAGCAGCGTAGTCGCTAGCGTCTACAATGAGCAGTTCTTC; CDR3: CASSVVASVYNEQFF; V: TRBV9; D: NA; size: NA; J: TRBJ2-1
DNA: TGTGCCTGGAACGTACGGTGGGCAGAGACCCAGTACTTC; CDR3: CAWNVRWAETQYF; V: TRBV30; D: NA; size: NA; J: TRBJ2-5
DNA: TGTGCCAGCAGTTTGACAGATTCCTACGAGCAGTACTTC; CDR3: CASSLTDSYEQYF; V: TRBV12-3/TRBV12-4; D: NA; size: few; J: TRBJ2-7
DNA: TGTGCCACTACCGACGGGGCGGGGGGCCTTACAGATACGCAGTATTTT; CDR3: CATTDGAGGLTDTQYF; V: TRBV19; D: TRBD2; size: NA; J: TRBJ2-3
DNA: TGTGCCAGCAGTTACTCCTTCAGTTCCTCCTACGAGCAGTACTTC; CDR3: CASSYSFSSSYEQYF; V: TRBV6-5; D: NA; size: NA; J: TRBJ2-7
DNA: TGCGCCAGCAGCTTAGAGGGCTCTGGAAACACCATATATTTT; CDR3: CASSLEGSGNTIYF; V: TRBV5-1; D: NA; size: NA; J: TRBJ1-3
DNA: TGTGCCAGCAGGGAAGACAGTCAGCCCCAGCATTTT; CDR3: CASREDSQPQHF; V: TRBV2; D: NA; size: NA; J: TRBJ1-5
DNA: TGTGCCAGCAGCTCCCGGACTAGCGGGAGCGTCGATACGCAGTATTTT; CDR3: CASSSRTSGSVDTQYF; V: TRBV7-2; D: TRBD2; size: NA; J: TRBJ2-3
DNA: TGCGCCAGCACCGGGAGGGCTTACTCACCCCTCCACTTT; CDR3: CASTGRAYSPLHF; V: TRBV10-2; D: NA; size: NA; J: TRBJ1-6
DNA: TGCGCCAGCAGCTTGGACCGAGCGGGGGACCCCCAGTACTTC; CDR3: CASSLDRAGDPQYF; V: TRBV5-1; D: TRBD2; size: NA; J: TRBJ2-7
DNA: TGTGCCAGCAGCTTATATGATCAGCCCCAGCATTTT; CDR3: CASSLYDQPQHF; V: TRBV7-2; D: NA; size: few; J: TRBJ1-5
DNA: TGTGCCAGCAGCTTGGGGACAGGGGCTCGCGTTTGGCTCTTT; CDR3: CASSLGTGARVWLF; V: TRBV5-5; D: TRBD1; size: NA; J: TRBJ1-1
DNA: TGCGCCAGCAGCTGGGCTGGTAACAACTACGAGCAGTACTTC; CDR3: CASSWAGNNYEQYF; V: TRBV5-1; D: NA; size: NA; J: TRBJ2-7
DNA: TGCAGCGGGTATACAGGGAATGGCTACACCTTC; CDR3: CSGYTGNGYTF; V: TRBV29-1; D: NA; size: NA; J: TRBJ1-2
DNA: TGTGCCAGCAACAGCGGGAGGGCCATCAATGAGCAGTTCTTC; CDR3: CASNSGRAINEQFF; V: TRBV3-1/TRBV3-2; D: TRBD2; size: NA; J: TRBJ2-1
DNA: TGTGCCAGCAGGCAAGCAGGGGTGAATGAGCAGTTCTTC; CDR3: CASRQAGVNEQFF; V: TRBV6-5; D: NA; size: NA; J: TRBJ2-1
DNA: TGTGCCAGCAGTGCAAGCGGGAGGGCCACAGATACGCAGTATTTT; CDR3: CASSASGRATDTQYF; V: TRBV6-4; D: TRBD2; size: NA; J: TRBJ2-3
DNA: TGTGCCAGCAGTGATGGGACACGAAATAGCAATCAGCCCCAGCATTTT; CDR3: CASSDGTRNSNQPQHF; V: TRBV6-1; D: NA; size: few; J: TRBJ1-5
DNA: TGCGCCAGCAGCTTGACTCTCTCTGGAAACACCATATATTTT; CDR3: CASSLTLSGNTIYF; V: TRBV5-1; D: NA; size: NA; J: TRBJ1-3
DNA: TGTGCCAGCAGTGGGACAGGGTTTGCCAATCAGCCCCAGCATTTT; CDR3: CASSGTGFANQPQHF; V: TRBV2; D: TRBD1; size: NA; J: TRBJ1-5
DNA: TGTGCCAGCAGCGATAGAGAATTGGGCTACAGTGGCTACACCTTC; CDR3: CASSDRELGYSGYTF; V: TRBV3-1/TRBV3-2; D: NA; size: NA; J: TRBJ1-2
DNA: TGTGCCAGCAGTTTAACAGGCGCTGGGGCCAACGTCCTGACTTTC; CDR3: CASSLTGAGANVLTF; V: TRBV28; D: NA; size: NA; J: TRBJ2-6
DNA: TGTGCCAGCAGTTCGATAAACGTGGGGAGCTCACCCCTCCACTTT; CDR3: CASSSINVGSSPLHF; V: TRBV6-5; D: NA; size: NA; J: TRBJ1-6
DNA: TGCGCCAGCAGCTCCCCGGGACAGGGGACAGATACGCAGTATTTT; CDR3: CASSSPGQGTDTQYF; V: TRBV5-1; D: TRBD1; size: NA; J: TRBJ2-3
DNA: TGTGCCAGCAGTCCAGGACAGGGCTACGAGCAGTACTTC; CDR3: CASSPGQGYEQYF; V: TRBV12-3/TRBV12-4; D: TRBD1; size: NA; J: TRBJ2-7
DNA: TGTGCCAGCACCGCTGAGGGGGGGGTGTACTACGAGCAGTACTTC; CDR3: CASTAEGGVYYEQYF; V: TRBV2; D: NA; size: NA; J: TRBJ2-7
DNA: TGTGCCAGCAGCTTAGTTTCCCAGACAGGGGGCTCCTACGAGCAGTACTTC; CDR3: CASSLVSQTGGSYEQYF; V: TRBV7-9; D: TRBD1; size: few; J: TRBJ2-7
DNA: TGTGCCAGCAGCTTAGGGACACGCGCCGAGCAGTACTTC; CDR3: CASSLGTRAEQYF; V: TRBV5-6; D: NA; size: NA; J: TRBJ2-7
DNA: TGTGCCAGCAGTGTGAGACAGGGGGCTGAAGCTTTCTTT; CDR3: CASSVRQGAEAFF; V: TRBV6-2/TRBV6-3; D: TRBD1; size: NA; J: TRBJ1-1
DNA: TGTGCCAGCTCGACAGGGTTCGCTGAAGCTTTCTTT; CDR3: CASSTGFAEAFF; V: TRBV18; D: TRBD1; size: NA; J: TRBJ1-1
DNA: TGTGCCAGCAGCCGCTTGGGACAGGGGAGGGATTCACCCCTCCACTTT; CDR3: CASSRLGQGRDSPLHF; V: TRBV28; D: TRBD1; size: NA; J: TRBJ1-6
DNA: TGTGCCAGCAGTTGGGGGCCTGGGGTTGAGCAGTTCTTC; CDR3: CASSWGPGVEQFF; V: TRBV5-5; D: NA; size: NA; J: TRBJ2-1
DNA: TGTGCCAGTAGTATAGCCAGGCTGATAAAACGGTCCTACGAGCAGTACTTC; CDR3: CASSIARLIKRSYEQYF; V: TRBV19; D: NA; size: NA; J: TRBJ2-7
DNA: TGTGCCAGCAGTTTAGGAGGGTGGACTGAAGCTTTCTTT; CDR3: CASSLGGWTEAFF; V: TRBV28; D: NA; size: NA; J: TRBJ1-1
DNA: TGCGCCAGCAGCTTTGGGACACCCTATGGCTACACCTTC; CDR3: CASSFGTPYGYTF; V: TRBV5-1; D: NA; size: NA; J: TRBJ1-2
DNA: TGCGCCAGCAGCTTGGCCCGGGCTAGCGGGAGTAACAATGAGCAGTTCTTC; CDR3: CASSLARASGSNNEQFF; V: TRBV5-1; D: TRBD2; size: NA; J: TRBJ2-1
DNA: TGCAGCGTTCGCGGGGGGTGGAATGAGCAGTTCTTC; CDR3: CSVRGGWNEQFF; V: TRBV29-1; D: TRBD2; size: NA; J: TRBJ2-1
DNA: TGTGCCAGCAGCTTAGTAGTGGGACAGGGGGCCGGAGAGACCCAGTACTTC; CDR3: CASSLVVGQGAGETQYF; V: TRBV11-2; D: TRBD1; size: few; J: TRBJ2-5
DNA: TGTGCCAGCAGTTACCCCTCGACAGGGGCGGTGAACACTGAAGCTTTCTTT; CDR3: CASSYPSTGAVNTEAFF; V: TRBV6-2/TRBV6-3; D: TRBD1; size: NA; J: TRBJ1-1
DNA: TGTGCCAGCAGCCTCAACGCGCAGCCCCAGCATTTT; CDR3: CASSLNAQPQHF; V: TRBV7-9; D: NA; size: NA; J: TRBJ1-5
DNA: TGTGCCAGTAGTCCAGGGGGGATAGATACGCAGTATTTT; CDR3: CASSPGGIDTQYF; V: TRBV19; D: NA; size: NA; J: TRBJ2-3
DNA: TGTGCCAGCAGCTTAGCGGGCAGGGACAATGAGCAGTTCTTC; CDR3: CASSLAGRDNEQFF; V: TRBV7-8; D: NA; size: NA; J: TRBJ2-1
DNA: TGCGCCAGCAGCCAACGGGACAGTTTTCCTGCAGATACGCAGTATTTT; CDR3: CASSQRDSFPADTQYF; V: TRBV4-1; D: TRBD1; size: NA; J: TRBJ2-3
DNA: TGTGCTAGTGGTTGGCAGGGGCGCACTGAAGCTTTCTTT; CDR3: CASGWQGRTEAFF; V: TRBV12-5; D: NA; size: NA; J: TRBJ1-1
DNA: TGTGCCAGCAGCCCACAGGGGGCACGAGAGACCCAGTACTTC; CDR3: CASSPQGARETQYF; V: TRBV3-1/TRBV3-2; D: TRBD1; size: NA; J: TRBJ2-5
DNA: TGTGCCAGCTCACCAGCCACAGGGGGCGAAGAAAAACTGTTTTTT; CDR3: CASSPATGGEEKLFF; V: TRBV18; D: TRBD1; size: NA; J: TRBJ1-4
DNA: TGTGCCAGCAGAAGTACAGGGAACACTGAAGCTTTCTTT; CDR3: CASRSTGNTEAFF; V: TRBV11-2; D: NA; size: NA; J: TRBJ1-1